A single T cell receptor (beta chain) is shown here with its context. Antigen unknown. These data belong to a study of cytomegalovirus exposure and HLA in healthy donors. The PCR employed 60 Vbeta primers together with 13 Jbeta primers. The repertoire was sequenced with immunoSEQ multiplex PCR; TCRdb's copy has only in-frame clones and lacks some. The data show about 190,000 clones, roughly four fifths seen once. V lost 4 bases to trimming and J lost 0 bases, with 15 bases between them. Germline V gene data show CDR1 as LNHDA and CDR2 as SQIVND (reference sequence). There are 16 residues in the CDR3. General study results and limits: On later analysis, the bulk of CMV-associated TCR beta chains appeared to be HLA-restricted.

The chain employs TRBV19 and TRBJ2-5, with D unresolved. This TCR derives from a man aged 50 to 60 in good health and CMV-seronegative. Sequenced input: PBMCs. CDR3 protein: CASSKTPHPYQETQYF. Here the CDR3 DNA reads TGTGCCAGTAGTAAGACACCTCACCCGTACCAAGAGACCCAGTACTTC.